This note documents a single T cell receptor (beta chain) sequence. The table came from immunoSEQ multiplex PCR; TCRdb's copy has only in-frame clones and leaves some out. The table includes over a million clones, approximately 72% detected once. This entry is derived from a study of shared clonotypes between healthy human individuals. Turning to the study itself: Every donor yielded three CD4 naive, three CD4 memory, two CD8 naive and one CD8 memory plate.

Per the germline V gene, CDR1 is WSHSY and CDR2 is SAAADI. The CDR3 spans 14 residues. V gave up 6 bases and J gave up 7 bases, with 15 bases separating them. The chain has TRBV10-2 and TRBJ2-2; weak D call: TRBD1 (5 bases). The receptor comes from a man younger than 35 in good health. The material sequenced was memory CD4+ T cells sorted from blood. The subset: CD45RA-negative fraction. CDR3 protein: CASSRTLQSGELFF. CDR3 DNA: TGCGCCAGCAGCCGGACACTCCAGAGCGGGGAGCTGTTTTTT.